This TCR beta chain was recovered during a study of long-term antiretroviral therapy in people with HIV. Study observations and caveats: Narrower CDR3 length ranges marked HIV repertoires relative to controls. Information on adherence to ART, viral resistance or therapy changes was unavailable. Blood dates from the mid-2000s to the late 2010s, possibly under older ART regimens. Relative to transplant donor controls, diversity remained lower despite increasing after ART.

The assay, immunoSEQ v3.0, was run at survey level. The repertoire was sequenced with immunoSEQ multiplex PCR; TCRdb's copy has only in-frame clones and lacks some. Of more than 25,000 clones in the sample, approximately 91% were seen once. The germline gives CDR1 SGHVS, CDR2 FQNEAQ. CDR3 size: 16 residues. The J segment lost 5 bases and the V segment lost 0 bases, leaving 6 bases of the junction unmatched. A note on this clone: Its antigen is as yet unknown.

This chain links TRBV7-8 with TRBJ1-4; TRBD1 agrees at 7 bases. This sequence was found in a man aged 45 to 65 with HIV. The material was unsorted PBMCs, obtained roughly 5 years before starting antiretroviral therapy. CDR3: CASSLARDSLNEKLFF. CDR3 sequence (DNA): TGTGCCAGCAGCTTAGCCCGGGACAGCCTAAATGAAAAACTGTTTTTT.